This TCR beta chain derives from a study of radiotherapy plus CTLA-4 blockade in lung cancer. Findings and limits, study-wide: Researchers report tumor-derived TCR clones expanding in blood after radiotherapy plus ipilimumab.

To note about this clone: Its antigen is not known.

Germline V gene sequence: CDR1 SGHAT, CDR2 FQNNGV. CDR3 size: 12 residues. V was clipped by 4 bases and J by 6 bases, with 10 bases between them. Method: immunoSEQ multiplex PCR; TCRdb's copy keeps in-frame clones and lacks some. The sample includes some 110,000 clones, 65% to 85% seen only once; the top ten take 4.5% to 6.5%. CTLA-4 blockade using ipilimumab, together with focal radiation, was received by patients with chemo-refractory metastatic non-small-cell lung cancer. Sequenced material: peripheral blood, taken from a patient treated with radiotherapy plus ipilimumab. This receptor was taken from a human donor with non-small cell lung cancer who had a partial response to radiotherapy plus ipilimumab. The chain has TRBV11-2 and TRBJ2-7; TRBD1 is a possible D gene (6 bases). In nucleotides, the CDR3 is TGTGCCAGCAGCTCGACAGGTCTCGAGCAGTACTTC. Residues: CASSSTGLEQYF.